This is a list of T cell receptor beta chains from one sample in a study of CXCR3-negative and CXCR3-positive naive CD8 T cells. TCRdb reprocessed the 5' RACE reads and reports one entry per CDR3 protein, with no DNA. The sample includes some 140,000 distinct CDR3 sequences. Sequencing was carried out using naive CXCR3+ CD8+ T cells from blood. These receptor sequences come from a human donor in good health. Some clones in this sample may be carry-over from other donors' samples. CDR3s include the opening cysteine and the closing phenylalanine or tryptophan.

v_call	j_call	cdr3_aa
TRBV4-1	TRBJ2-1	CASSQDQVAGKDEQFF
TRBV18	TRBJ1-1	CASSPRGTGETEAFF
TRBV20-1	TRBJ2-7	CSARVRDSYEQYF
TRBV6-2/TRBV6-3	TRBJ2-1	CASSHGLARDNEQFF
TRBV29-1	TRBJ2-3	CSARDWPDTQYF
TRBV11-1	TRBJ2-5	CASSSPEETQYF
TRBV28	TRBJ2-7	CASSLSGGIGDEQYF
TRBV4-1	TRBJ2-7	CASSQGGVSSYEQYF
TRBV3-1	TRBJ2-5	CASSQEASGLAGGETQYF
TRBV6-6	TRBJ2-2	CASEGQGAVGELFF
TRBV6-5	TRBJ1-1	CASSYSDRAEAFF
TRBV11-2	TRBJ1-2	CASSSLTGSVFYGYTF
TRBV15	TRBJ2-7	CATSIPGLSSYEQYF
TRBV7-9	TRBJ2-7	CASSLYHEQYF
TRBV5-1	TRBJ2-2	CASSLVRVDTGELFF
TRBV12-3/TRBV12-4	TRBJ1-3	CASRSDRDLSGNTIYF
TRBV12-3/TRBV12-4	TRBJ1-1	CASSLDTYLKSKGAFF
TRBV6-2/TRBV6-3	TRBJ2-7	CASSSTTTGTGAYEQYF
TRBV4-3	TRBJ2-1	CASSPGGGPYNEQFF
TRBV28	TRBJ2-7	CATKYRGSSYEQYF
TRBV24-1	TRBJ2-1	CATSDFSTYNEQFF
TRBV20-1	TRBJ2-3	CSASVGGDTQYF
TRBV7-7	TRBJ2-1	CASSPEGSYNEQFF
TRBV15	TRBJ2-7	CATSRAGGREQYF
TRBV4-2	TRBJ2-2	CASSQVIRTANTRELFF
TRBV3-1	TRBJ2-1	CASTGTGVGNEQLF
TRBV5-1	TRBJ2-2	CASSLVGAPPSGELFF
TRBV12-3/TRBV12-4	TRBJ1-3	CASGQALGNTIYF
TRBV13	TRBJ2-1	CASSTPDRANNEQFF
TRBV6-5	TRBJ1-2	CASSSTVRWDGYTF
TRBV7-9	TRBJ2-7	CASSHTGLAGEQYF
TRBV11-2	TRBJ2-7	CASSPTATYLSYEQYF
TRBV7-6	TRBJ1-1	CASSLTGDRGAEAFF
TRBV6-5	TRBJ2-1	CASSRLAGGFHEQFF
TRBV7-9	TRBJ1-2	CASSPSEPGGGYTF
TRBV29-1	TRBJ2-7	CSVEDLSLEQYF
TRBV6-2/TRBV6-3	TRBJ2-2	CASSFSSGGAGELFF
TRBV28	TRBJ2-1	CASTFRGYNEQFF
TRBV6-5	TRBJ2-3	CASSYPDGVPTDTQYF
TRBV20-1	TRBJ2-7	CSGGGRAPHYEQYF
TRBV12-3/TRBV12-4	TRBJ2-1	CASSFAGLEQFF
TRBV19	TRBJ2-1	CASSIFYNEQFF
TRBV7-6	TRBJ2-3	CASSLARWGNTDTQYF
TRBV4-1	TRBJ1-1	CASSQDIGTEAFF
TRBV25-1	TRBJ2-1	CGSSDAGSRGDEQFF
TRBV2	TRBJ2-3	CASMSSGPTDTQYF
TRBV13	TRBJ2-7	CASSLAALAEQYF
TRBV5-1	TRBJ1-5	CASSSGVAGNQPQHF
TRBV5-4	TRBJ2-7	CASSLMGSRDEQYF
TRBV7-6	TRBJ2-1	CASSLNIPGGRGDNEQFF
TRBV6-1	TRBJ2-3	CASSEWAQQSTDTQYF
TRBV29-1	TRBJ2-2	CSVVAPANTGELFF
TRBV5-1	TRBJ2-5	CASSVTGGAERIETQYF
TRBV6-5	TRBJ2-7	CASSPGLAGEAGYEQYF
TRBV7-3	TRBJ2-7	CASSLTETDYEQYF
TRBV6-5	TRBJ2-7	CASSYGVSPYEQYF
TRBV9	TRBJ1-2	CASSVDTQGIANYGYTF